The next 7 T cell receptor beta chains were all read from a single sample in a study of shared T cell receptors in the human thymus. The assay was immunoSEQ multiplex PCR, and TCRdb's table has in-frame clones only and misses some. The table has some 760,000 clones, approximately 85% seen once. These data were also reused for a study on human thymus T cells.

Sequenced: thymocytes. The receptors derive from a girl under two years old with a congenital heart defect.

This clone appeared a few times. This CDR3 is also generated by other DNA sequences in the sample. CDR3 in DNA: TGTGCCAGCTCACCAGTGGAGTGCTCCTTTTATAATTCACCCCTCCACTTT. Protein product: CASSPVECSFYNSPLHF. V gene TRBV18 combines with J gene TRBJ1-6, with unresolved D. CDR1 and CDR2 from the germline V gene are KGHSH and LQKENI. The germline V and J ends were trimmed by 2 bases and 4 bases, with 15 bases remaining between them. The CDR3 is 17 amino acids.

J is TRBJ1-3 and V is TRBV13, with 7 bases that match TRBD1. J gave up 0 bases and V 2 bases, and 10 bases lay outside the gene matches. Germline CDR1 PRHDT, CDR2 FYEKMQ (reference sequence). The length of the CDR3 is 18 residues. For the CDR3, the DNA is TGTGCCAGCAGCTTAAGGAGGACAGGTTTGAGCTCTGGAAACACCATATATTTT. Encoded protein: CASSLRRTGLSSGNTIYF.

The chain employs TRBV2 and TRBJ1-5; 8 bases agree with TRBD1. This CDR3 region has 17 residues. J gave up 3 bases and V 3 bases, and 10 bases lay outside the gene matches. Germline values: CDR1 SNHLY, CDR2 FYNNEI. The CDR3 DNA is TGTGCCAGCAGTGATCCCCTGGACAGGGCGGCCAATCAGCCCCAGCATTTT. Its translation is CASSDPLDRAANQPQHF.

The chain has TRBV2 and TRBJ1-5; D is unresolved. The CDR3 contains 18 residues. Germline V gives CDR1 SNHLY, CDR2 FYNNEI. Trimming left V 7 bases short and J 5 bases short, with 27 bases between. This CDR3 is CASNSDGNICKADQPQHF. The CDR3 DNA follows: TGTGCCAGCAACTCTGACGGGAACATTTGCAAGGCGGATCAGCCCCAGCATTTT.

Comment on this clone: The sample contains more than one DNA sequence encoding this CDR3. The V gene is TRBV9, the J gene TRBJ1-2, with unresolved D. V lost 0 bases and J lost 0, with 6 bases in between. Germline V gene data show CDR1 as SGDLS and CDR2 as YYNGEE. This CDR3 spans 14 amino acids. As DNA, the CDR3 is TGTGCCAGCAGCGTAGAACCAGCTAACTATGGCTACACCTTC. It encodes CASSVEPANYGYTF.

V usage is TRBV7-8 and J usage is TRBJ2-3, with TRBD2 identical over 9 bases. The germline V gene has CDR1 SGHVS and CDR2 FQNEAQ. V lost 5 bases to trimming and J lost 4 bases; unmatched junction nucleotides: 13. This CDR3 region has 17 residues. CDR3 DNA: TGTGCCAGCAGCGACAATTGGGGCGGGGGGGCCGCAGATACGCAGTATTTT. Encoded protein: CASSDNWGGGAADTQYF.

The chain carries TRBV5-1 and TRBJ2-1, with a possible D match to TRBD1 (5 bases). Trimming left V 2 bases short and J 4 bases short, with 13 bases between. The germline V gene has CDR1 SGHRS and CDR2 YFSETQ. The CDR3 length is 15 residues. CDR3 sequence reads: CASSLPDSIYNEQFF. The CDR3 DNA reads as TGCGCCAGCAGCTTACCTGACAGTATTTACAATGAGCAGTTCTTC. Variable domain in full (rest from reference TRBV5-1 and TRBJ2-1): KAGVTQTPRYLIKTRGQQVTLSCSPISGHRSVSWYQQTPGQGLQFLFEYFSETQRNKGNFPGRFSGRQFSNSRSEMNVSTLELGDSALYLCASSLPDSIYNEQFFGPGTRLTVL.